These 18 T cell receptor beta chains were sequenced from one sample in a study of blood T cell repertoires in COVID-19. Clones were sequenced by immunoSEQ multiplex PCR, and TCRdb holds only the in-frame ones, with some missing. The sample lists hundreds of thousands of clones; 75% to 90% were seen once. Sequencing was performed on PBMCs or T cells enriched from blood (not recorded which). Source of these receptors: a man between 60 and 75 years old who had recovered from COVID-19.

The rearrangement uses TRBV6-5 and TRBJ1-2; the D is unclear. Germline values: CDR1 MNHEY, CDR2 SVGAGI. V was trimmed by 4 bases and J by 0 bases, leaving 12 bases between them. The CDR3 sequence is 15 residues long. The CDR3 region has the DNA TGTGCCAGCAGTTCCGAGACAAATTCTAACTATGGCTACACCTTC. The encoded protein is CASSSETNSNYGYTF.

As to this clone: Other DNA sequences in the sample encode the same CDR3. The rearrangement joins TRBV9 to TRBJ2-2; a weak D match, TRBD2 (6 bases). This CDR3 comprises 13 residues. With 1 base removed from V and 7 bases from J, the gap between germline ends came to 8 bases. Per the germline V gene, CDR1 is SGDLS and CDR2 is YYNGEE. The CDR3 DNA reads TGTGCCAGCAGCGTATCCGGGGGCGGGGAGCTGTTTTTT. This sequence encodes CASSVSGGGELFF.

The CDR3 DNA sequence: TGTGCCAGCAGTTTTGGGGGCAGTTCGTACGAGCAGTACTTC. It yields the protein CASSFGGSSYEQYF. The genes are TRBV6-6 and TRBJ2-7; a weak D match, TRBD1 (6 bases). CDR3 length: 14 amino acids. CDR1 and CDR2 from the germline V gene are MNHNY and SVGAGI (reference sequence). The ends were cut back, 4 bases at V and 4 bases at J, with 14 bases in the middle.

The J gene is TRBJ2-7, the V gene TRBV19; TRBD1 agrees at 9 bases. Germline loops: CDR1 LNHDA, CDR2 SQIVND (reference sequence). The CDR3 has 14 amino acids. The V segment lost 5 bases and the J segment 4 bases; nucleotides outside the gene matches: 6. The CDR3 nucleotides are TGTGCCAGTAGTTCACAGGGGGCCTATTACGAGCAGTACTTC. This codes for CASSSQGAYYEQYF. Full variable domain (remainder filled in from reference TRBV19 and TRBJ2-7): DGGITQSPKYLFRKEGQNVTLSCEQNLNHDAMYWYRQDPGQGLRLIYYSQIVNDFQKGDIAEGYSVSREKKESFPLTVTSAQKNPTAFYLCASSSQGAYYEQYFGPGTRLTVT.

V is TRBV6-5 and J is TRBJ2-3; 8 bases map to TRBD2. V shed 0 bases, J shed 5 bases, and the junction held 7 bases outside the gene matches. There are 16 residues in the CDR3. Germline assignment: CDR1 MNHEY and CDR2 SVGAGI. CDR3 in amino acids: CASSYSKRERLDTQYF. The CDR3 DNA reads TGTGCCAGCAGTTACTCGAAGCGGGAGAGGCTAGATACGCAGTATTTT.

The count of this clone is one. The rearrangement uses TRBV5-8 and TRBJ1-3; unclear D gene. CDR1 SGHTS and CDR2 YDEGEE come from the germline V gene. Trimming took 0 bases from V and 1 from J, leaving 8 bases between them. CDR3 length: 15 residues. In nucleotides, the CDR3 is TGTGCCAGCAGCTTGGTTGTCGGTTCTGGAAACACCATATATTTT. Its translation: CASSLVVGSGNTIYF.

This clone came up a few times. The rearrangement uses TRBV4-1 and TRBJ2-7; a possible D gene is TRBD1 (6 bases). This CDR3 region has 14 residues. Trimming removed 0 bases from V and 7 bases from J, with 13 bases in between. Germline V gives CDR1 MGHRA, CDR2 YSYEKL. CDR3 loop: CASSQDYRAWEQYF. The CDR3 region has the DNA TGCGCCAGCAGCCAAGATTACAGGGCCTGGGAGCAGTACTTC.

The chain recombines TRBV5-1 with TRBJ1-2; 7 bases fit TRBD1. The CDR3 is 14 amino acids. V was clipped by 4 bases and J by 8 bases; unmatched bases: 11. The germline CDR1 and CDR2 sequences are SGHRS and YFSETQ. The DNA for the CDR3 is TGCGCCAGCAGCGCGGACAGGACAAATTTCGGCTACACCTTC. This translates into CASSADRTNFGYTF.

V and J are TRBV5-1 and TRBJ2-7; TRBD2 aligns across 10 bases. The CDR3 has 17 amino acids. The germline CDR1 and CDR2 sequences are SGHRS and YFSETQ. Trimming removed 4 bases from V and 3 bases from J; junction bases left unmatched: 13. CDR3 sequence reads: CASSLRTSGEYYYEQYF. In DNA form, the CDR3 reads TGCGCCAGCAGCCTCCGGACTAGCGGAGAATATTACTACGAGCAGTACTTC. The full variable domain, rest sourced from reference TRBV5-1 and TRBJ2-7, is KAGVTQTPRYLIKTRGQQVTLSCSPISGHRSVSWYQQTPGQGLQFLFEYFSETQRNKGNFPGRFSGRQFSNSRSEMNVSTLELGDSALYLCASSLRTSGEYYYEQYFGPGTRLTVT.

V is TRBV28 and J is TRBJ1-3; a weak D match, TRBD1 (6 bases). The CDR3 has 16 residues. Deletions cut 2 bases from V and 4 bases from J, with 15 bases between. From germline, CDR1 is MDHEN and CDR2 SYDVKM. The CDR3 nucleotides are TGTGCCAGCAGTTTAAAGGGAGCGACAGGCGGAAACACCATATATTTT. Amino acids: CASSLKGATGGNTIYF.

The chain employs TRBV4-3 and TRBJ2-5; possible D gene TRBD2, 5 bases. Per germline, CDR1 LGHNA and CDR2 YSLEER. The CDR3 is made up of 15 amino acids. V lost 1 base, J lost 1 base, and 10 bases lay in between. As DNA, the CDR3 is TGCGCCAGCAGCCAAGGGGCTAGCCGCCAAGAGACCCAGTACTTC. Protein sequence: CASSQGASRQETQYF.

The chain recombines TRBV15 with TRBJ2-3; the D gene is possibly TRBD2 (5 bases). Germline V gene data show CDR1 as LNHNV and CDR2 as YYDKDF (reference sequence). CDR3 size: 11 residues. V dropped 6 bases and J dropped 7 bases, with 8 bases sitting between them. CDR3 nucleotides: TGTGCCACCAGTGGAGGAAATACGCAGTATTTT. It yields the protein CATSGGNTQYF.

The rearrangement links TRBV10-2 to TRBJ2-1; TRBD2 matches at 9 bases. V was clipped by 3 bases and J by 7 bases; unmatched bases: 10. The CDR3 runs to 16 residues. CDR1 WSHSY and CDR2 SAAADI come from the germline V gene. For the CDR3, the DNA is TGCGCCAGCAGTGAACATAGCGGGAGAAGGACGAATGAGCAGTTCTTC. The encoded protein is CASSEHSGRRTNEQFF.

This clone was counted between two and nine times. The rearrangement uses TRBV28 and TRBJ1-2, with 7 bases fitting TRBD1. CDR3 length: 12 amino acids. Germline lookup yields CDR1 MDHEN and CDR2 SYDVKM. Trimming took 4 bases from V and 6 from J; bases not matched to a gene: 2. CDR3 sequence reads: CASSSQGDGYTF. CDR3 bases: TGTGCCAGCAGTTCCCAGGGGGATGGCTACACCTTC.

Only a few counts were recorded for this clone. The chain employs TRBV18 and TRBJ1-5; 7 nucleotides agree with TRBD1. V shed 5 bases and J 1 base; nucleotides not matched to a gene: 8. Germline V lookup: CDR1 KGHSH, CDR2 LQKENI. This CDR3 spans 16 amino acids. This chain's CDR3 is CASSAGTELSNQPQHF. CDR3 in DNA: TGTGCCAGCTCAGCTGGGACAGAGCTAAGCAATCAGCCCCAGCATTTT.

V gene TRBV3-1 (or the pseudogene TRBV3-2) combines with J gene TRBJ1-5; a possible D gene is TRBD1 (5 bases). The CDR3 sequence is 16 residues long. Trimming removed 3 bases at V and 0 bases at J, with 12 bases between. Per germline, CDR1 LGHDT and CDR2 YNNKEL (reference sequence). CDR3 sequence: CASSHDTGASNQPQHF. CDR3 sequence (DNA): TGTGCCAGCAGCCATGATACAGGAGCTAGCAATCAGCCCCAGCATTTT.

V is TRBV25-1 and J is TRBJ1-2; perhaps TRBD1 as D (5 bases). The V and J ends lost 1 base and 8 bases respectively, with 8 bases between them. CDR1 MGHDK and CDR2 SYGVNS come from the germline V gene. This CDR3 is built from 12 residues. In nucleotides, the CDR3 is TGTGCCAGCAGTGAATCAGGGATCGGCTACACCTTC. It codes for CASSESGIGYTF.

The genes are TRBV29-1 and TRBJ1-2; no clear D. The CDR3 totals 12 residues. CDR1 and CDR2 (germline): SQVTM, ANQGSEA. V was trimmed by 2 bases and J by 4 bases, leaving 8 bases between them. The chain's CDR3 is CSVESGFYGYTF. CDR3 coding DNA: TGCAGCGTTGAATCCGGTTTCTATGGCTACACCTTC.